These 29 T cell receptor beta chains share one sample of origin, sequenced in a study of CD8+ T cells in alopecia areata. Isolated RNA was reverse transcribed into cDNA used as the sequencing template. The table came from immunoSEQ multiplex PCR; TCRdb's copy has only in-frame clones and leaves some out. Among under 250,000 clones listed, roughly 57% were seen once. Sequencing was performed on CD4+ T cells sorted from blood, taken at week 0. These receptors all stem from a human donor with alopecia areata.

The V and J genes are TRBV30 and TRBJ2-2; D may be TRBD2 (5 bases). The CDR3 sequence is 14 residues long. Looked up from germline, CDR1 is GTSNPN and CDR2 is SVGIG (reference sequence). The V and J ends lost 7 bases and 6 bases respectively, with 18 bases between them. CDR3 loop: CASSSRARAGELFF. In DNA, the CDR3 is TGTGCCTCTTCATCGAGGGCGCGGGCCGGGGAGCTGTTTTTT.

This clone has more than one count but fewer than ten. The chain is built from TRBV11-1 and TRBJ1-1, with D maybe TRBD1 (6 bases). CDR1 and CDR2 from the germline V gene are SGHAT and FQDESV (reference sequence). There are 16 residues in the CDR3. The V end was cut by 5 bases, the J end by 0 bases, with 16 bases between. The CDR3 coding sequence is TGTGCCAGCAGCAGATCCTCGGGGGCTCTGAACACTGAAGCTTTCTTT. The encoded protein is CASSRSSGALNTEAFF.

This chain connects TRBV11-2 to TRBJ1-5; D is unclear. V gave up 4 bases and J gave up 7 bases, with 11 bases separating them. The germline V gene encodes CDR1 SGHAT and CDR2 FQNNGV. The CDR3 sequence is 13 residues long. CDR3 region: CASSSSPAQPQHF. CDR3 sequence (DNA): TGTGCCAGCAGCTCGTCTCCCGCGCAGCCCCAGCATTTT.

CDR3 sequence: CATGGPGGSEQYF. The DNA of the CDR3 is TGTGCCACCGGGGGGCCAGGGGGAAGCGAGCAGTACTTC. The rearrangement uses TRBV15 and TRBJ2-7; D perhaps matches TRBD1 (7 bases). CDR3 length: 13 residues. The ends were cut back, 8 bases at V and 6 bases at J, with 17 bases in the middle. Germline V gene lookup returns CDR1 LNHNV and CDR2 YYDKDF (reference sequence). The full variable domain, in which reference TRBV15 and TRBJ2-7 provide the parts outside the CDR3, is DAMVIQNPRYQVTQFGKPVTLSCSQTLNHNVMYWYQQKSSQAPKLLFHYYDKDFNNEADTPDNFQSRRPNTSFCFLDIRSPGLGDTAMYLCATGGPGGSEQYFGPGTRLTVT.

This chain uses TRBV25-1 with TRBJ2-7; 8 positions match TRBD1. CDR1 MGHDK and CDR2 SYGVNS come from the germline V gene. The CDR3 has 13 amino acids. J lost 6 bases, V lost 4 bases, and 5 bases had no gene match. In nucleotides, the CDR3 is TGTGCCAGCAGTGCGCAGGGGGCATCCGAGCAGTACTTC. Amino acid sequence: CASSAQGASEQYF.

The rearrangement joins TRBV5-1 to TRBJ1-2, with TRBD1 matching over 8 bases. Germline V gene lookup returns CDR1 SGHRS and CDR2 YFSETQ. V lost 1 base, J lost 1 base, and 12 bases stayed unmatched. This CDR3 has 18 residues. CDR3: CASSLRPPTGDNNYGYTF. The CDR3, as DNA: TGCGCCAGCAGCTTGAGGCCCCCGACAGGGGATAATAACTATGGCTACACCTTC.

The J gene is TRBJ1-2, the V gene TRBV10-3; 9 bases are shared with TRBD1. This CDR3 has 13 residues. V was clipped by 5 bases and J by 6 bases; unmatched bases: 4. Germline lookup yields CDR1 ENHRY and CDR2 SYGVKD. In DNA form, the CDR3 reads TGTGCCATCAGTTGGGACAGGGAGGATGGCTACACCTTC. This gives the protein CAISWDREDGYTF.

The chain has TRBV6-5 and TRBJ1-6; unclear D gene. Germline loops: CDR1 MNHEY, CDR2 SVGAGI. CDR3 length: 14 amino acids. V lost 2 bases to trimming and J lost 7 bases, with 9 bases between them. The CDR3 loop reads CASSYGEWNSPLHF. CDR3 coding DNA: TGTGCCAGCAGTTACGGGGAGTGGAATTCACCCCTCCACTTT.

This clone was observed a handful of times. CDR3 sequence (DNA): TGTGCCAGCAGCTTAGGCCGGTACTACGAGCAGTACTTC. Translating it yields CASSLGRYYEQYF. V gene TRBV7-2 combines with J gene TRBJ2-5; D call uncertain. The J call is doubtful: the DNA matches TRBJ2-7 better. CDR1 is SGHTA and CDR2 is FQGNSA in the germline V gene. The CDR3 totals 13 residues.

The chain employs TRBV28 and TRBJ1-5; no clear D gene. CDR1 MDHEN and CDR2 SYDVKM come from the germline V gene. CDR3 length equals 14 residues. V gave up 8 bases and J gave up 3 bases, with 14 bases separating them. In DNA, the CDR3 is TGTGCCAGCGTTAGGAGGGCGCACAATCAGCCCCAGCATTTT. Translated: CASVRRAHNQPQHF.

The J gene is TRBJ2-7, the V gene TRBV5-4; D may be TRBD1 or TRBD2 (5 bases each). The ends were cut back, 4 bases at V and 3 bases at J, with 8 bases in the middle. The CDR3 has 12 amino acids. CDR1 and CDR2 (germline): SGHNT, YYREEE (reference sequence). Here the CDR3 reads CASSRGDYEQYF. CDR3 coding DNA: TGTGCCAGCAGCCGGGGCGACTACGAGCAGTACTTC.

Turning to this clone: Other DNA sequences in this sample translate to the same CDR3. The V gene is TRBV7-8, the J gene TRBJ1-1; 10 bases fit TRBD1. CDR1 and CDR2 (germline): SGHVS, FQNEAQ. The CDR3 totals 16 residues. J gave up 1 base and V 5 bases, and 7 bases lay outside the gene matches. The CDR3 is CASSLRDRGSNTEAFF. Written as DNA, the CDR3 is TGTGCCAGCAGCCTCCGGGACAGGGGTTCGAACACTGAAGCTTTCTTT.

V gene TRBV19 combines with J gene TRBJ1-6, with no clear D. The CDR3 totals 15 residues. Germline V gene data show CDR1 as LNHDA and CDR2 as SQIVND (reference sequence). V dropped 6 bases and J dropped 7 bases, with 16 bases sitting between them. In DNA form, the CDR3 reads TGTGCCAGTAGCTCATACTCCTTCGAGAATTCACCCCTCCACTTT. Translated, it gives CASSSYSFENSPLHF.

The CDR3, as DNA: TGTGCCAGCAGTGATGTTGCGGCTTTCTTT. Translation: CASSDVAAFF. This sequence joins TRBV2 and TRBJ1-1; D ambiguous. The germline gives CDR1 SNHLY, CDR2 FYNNEI. This CDR3 comprises 10 residues. V was cut by 3 bases and J by 11 bases, with 7 bases left in between.

This chain connects TRBV5-6 to TRBJ1-5, with a tentative D call TRBD1 (5 bases). The germline V gene encodes CDR1 SGHDT and CDR2 YYEEEE. The CDR3 has 15 residues. Trimming removed 3 bases from V and 1 base from J, with 11 bases in between. CDR3 sequence (DNA): TGTGCCAGCAGCTGGGGCCCCGACAGCAATCAGCCCCAGCATTTT. This encodes CASSWGPDSNQPQHF.

The V call is TRBV30, the J call TRBJ2-2; D is unclear. V shed 4 bases and J shed 1 base, with 7 bases lying between them. Germline V CDR1 and CDR2: GTSNPN, SVGIG (reference sequence). This CDR3 contains 13 residues. CDR3 DNA: TGTGCCTGGAAGCCAGGGAACACCGGGGAGCTGTTTTTT. This sequence encodes CAWKPGNTGELFF.

This clone was detected once. The gene calls are TRBV18 and TRBJ1-1; D possibly corresponds to TRBD1 (6 bases). In germline, CDR1 is KGHSH, CDR2 LQKENI. The CDR3 consists of 14 residues. V lost 3 bases, J lost 10 bases, and 18 bases lay in between. In DNA, the CDR3 is TGTGCCAGCTCACCGCCAGACAGGAGGGTAGGAGCTTTCTTT. Its protein is CASSPPDRRVGAFF.

The chain has TRBV11-2 and TRBJ2-7; no firm D call. The CDR3 length is 14 residues. The V end was cut by 3 bases, the J end by 5 bases, with 14 bases between. CDR1 and CDR2 from the germline V gene are SGHAT and FQNNGV. The CDR3 DNA follows: TGTGCCAGCAGCTTGGCAGAAGGTTTCCACGAGCAGTACTTC. Its translation: CASSLAEGFHEQYF. Complete variable domain (other parts from reference TRBV11-2 and TRBJ2-7): EAGVAQSPRYKIIEKRQSVAFWCNPISGHATLYWYQQILGQGPKLLIQFQNNGVVDDSQLPKDRFSAERLKGVDSTLKIQPAKLEDSAVYLCASSLAEGFHEQYFGPGTRLTVT.

The chain uses TRBV4-1 and TRBJ2-3, with 10 bases lining up with TRBD2. Germline CDR1 MGHRA, CDR2 YSYEKL. V dropped 4 bases and J dropped 1; count of bases not matched to a gene: 5. CDR3 size: 16 residues. CDR3: CASSPLAGTRTDTQYF. DNA for the CDR3: TGCGCCAGCAGCCCACTAGCGGGAACCCGCACAGATACGCAGTATTTT.

This clone was seen a handful of times. This chain uses TRBV29-1 with TRBJ2-1; D not certain. The ends were cut back, 0 bases at V and 3 bases at J, with 15 bases in the middle. Germline V gives CDR1 SQVTM, CDR2 ANQGSEA. The CDR3 length is 16 residues. In nucleotides, the CDR3 is TGCAGCGTTGAAGATCAGGCTCCCCATTACTACAATGAGCAGTTCTTC. Protein product: CSVEDQAPHYYNEQFF.

The chain carries TRBV29-1 and TRBJ1-1; a possible D gene is TRBD1 (5 bases). The CDR3 has 13 amino acids. V shed 7 bases and J shed 0 bases, with 12 bases lying between them. Germline values: CDR1 SQVTM, CDR2 ANQGSEA. CDR3 sequence (DNA): TGCAGCGGACGGCAGGACATGAACACTGAAGCTTTCTTT. It translates to CSGRQDMNTEAFF.

The sample holds a few counts of this clone. The rearrangement links TRBV29-1 to TRBJ2-2; D may be TRBD1 (6 bases). CDR1 SQVTM and CDR2 ANQGSEA come from the germline V gene. Between the trimmed V and J ends, which lost 3 bases and 7 bases, there was a span of 24 bases. The CDR3 length is 17 residues. CDR3 in DNA: TGCAGCGTTGAGACCCTTGGGGGCTTCATCAACGGCGGGGAGCTGTTTTTT. It yields the protein CSVETLGGFINGGELFF.

CDR3 nucleotides: TGCAGCGTTACCTGGGACCTCTCCGGGGAGCTGTTTTTT. It encodes CSVTWDLSGELFF. The chain links TRBV29-1 to TRBJ2-2; D is tentatively TRBD1 or TRBD2 (5 bases each). The CDR3 consists of 13 residues. The V gene lost 5 bases and the J gene lost 6 bases, with 13 bases spanning the gap. The germline V gene has CDR1 SQVTM and CDR2 ANQGSEA.

The J gene is TRBJ2-3, the V gene TRBV7-2, with 14 bases identical to TRBD2. The CDR3 spans 17 residues. V shed 4 bases and J 4 bases; nucleotides not matched to a gene: 7. Germline V lookup: CDR1 SGHTA, CDR2 FQGNSA. DNA for the CDR3: TGTGCCAGCAGCTACCGACTAGCGGGGGGGCGTGCAGATACGCAGTATTTT. Protein product: CASSYRLAGGRADTQYF. The whole variable domain, filled in from reference TRBV7-2 and TRBJ2-3, reads GAGVSQSPSNKVTEKGKDVELRCDPISGHTALYWYRQSLGQGLEFLIYFQGNSAPDKSGLPSDRFSAERTGGSVSTLTIQRTQQEDSAVYLCASSYRLAGGRADTQYFGPGTRLTVL.

This clone was picked up one time. V is TRBV6-6 and J is TRBJ2-7; D not certain. The CDR3 consists of 13 residues. Germline assignment: CDR1 MNHNY and CDR2 SVGAGI (reference sequence). Trimming removed 2 bases at V and 2 bases at J, with 7 bases between. CDR3 amino acids: CASSYEPPYEQYF. CDR3 DNA sequence: TGTGCCAGCAGTTACGAACCTCCCTACGAGCAGTACTTC.

CDR3 loop: CASSPKGGGGSVNEQFF. The CDR3 region has the DNA TGTGCCAGCAGCCCCAAGGGGGGGGGCGGATCGGTCAATGAGCAGTTCTTC. The V call is TRBV7-6, the J call TRBJ2-1; D may be TRBD2 (7 bases). V dropped 5 bases and J dropped 6 bases, with 23 bases sitting between them. The CDR3 runs to 17 residues. CDR1 and CDR2 (germline): SGHVS, FNYEAQ. Variable domain in full (rest from reference TRBV7-6 and TRBJ2-1): GAGVSQSPRYKVTKRGQDVALRCDPISGHVSLYWYRQALGQGPEFLTYFNYEAQQDKSGLPNDRFSAERPEGSISTLTIQRTEQRDSAMYRCASSPKGGGGSVNEQFFGPGTRLTVL.

This chain joins TRBV7-9 and TRBJ2-7; 9 bases fit TRBD1. V lost 4 bases, J lost 6 bases, and 7 bases stayed unmatched. Germline values: CDR1 SEHNR, CDR2 FQNEAQ (reference sequence). This CDR3 is built from 14 residues. This chain's CDR3 is CASSSSWDRAEQYF. The CDR3 DNA reads as TGTGCCAGCAGCTCATCATGGGACAGGGCCGAGCAGTACTTC.

V gene TRBV7-9 combines with J gene TRBJ1-6; D ambiguous. Germline CDR1 SEHNR, CDR2 FQNEAQ (reference sequence). V shed 1 base and J shed 10 bases, with 23 bases lying between them. The CDR3 has 18 amino acids. CDR3 sequence: CASSLVVEGRGVRSPLHF. The DNA of the CDR3 is TGTGCCAGCAGCTTAGTAGTCGAAGGGCGCGGGGTGCGGTCACCCCTCCACTTT.

The J gene is TRBJ2-3, the V gene TRBV9, with TRBD2 identical over 14 bases. The germline CDR1 and CDR2 sequences are SGDLS and YYNGEE. V lost 5 bases, J lost 0 bases, and 11 bases stayed unmatched. CDR3 length: 19 amino acids. The CDR3 coding sequence is TGTGCCAGCAGTGGACTAGCGGGGGGCCGACCCTCTAGCACAGATACGCAGTATTTT. Translating gives CASSGLAGGRPSSTDTQYF.